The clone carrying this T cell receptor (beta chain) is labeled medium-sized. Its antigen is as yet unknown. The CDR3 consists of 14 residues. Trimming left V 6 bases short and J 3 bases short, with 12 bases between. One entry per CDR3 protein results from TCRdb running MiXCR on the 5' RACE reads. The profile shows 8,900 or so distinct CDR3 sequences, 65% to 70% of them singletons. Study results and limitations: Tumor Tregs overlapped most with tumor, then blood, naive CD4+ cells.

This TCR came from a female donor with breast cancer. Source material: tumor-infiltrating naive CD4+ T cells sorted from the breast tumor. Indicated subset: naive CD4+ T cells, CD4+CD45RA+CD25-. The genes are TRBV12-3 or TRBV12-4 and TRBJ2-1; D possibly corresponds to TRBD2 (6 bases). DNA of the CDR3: TGTGCCAGCAGGGTCCGCGGGAACTACAATGAGCAGTTCTTC. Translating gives CASRVRGNYNEQFF.